The clone carrying this TCR beta chain was detected a few times. Its target is unknown. TCRdb re-derived calls from the reads in MiXCR, one entry per CDR3 protein. The sample has 60,000 to 70,000 distinct CDR3 sequences; just under 50% are singletons. This sample was included in a study of type 1 regulatory T cells. The wider study: An in vitro protocol generated T-allo10, a Tr1-enriched, alloantigen-specific CD4 T cell product.

Findings and caveats of the study: Compared with non-type 1 regulatory T cells, type 1 regulatory T cells showed a more restricted TCR repertoire.

The material sequenced was cultured non-Tr1 T cells, either the whole culture or a sorted T cell fraction (not recorded which). This clonotype was obtained from a human donor in good health.

This chain's CDR3 is CASSLGQGGRTEAFF. The CDR3 region has the DNA TGTGCCAGCAGCTTGGGGCAGGGAGGCCGCACTGAAGCTTTCTTT. This chain joins TRBV5-6 and TRBJ1-1; TRBD1 is a possible D gene (5 bases). CDR3 length equals 15 residues. Germline V gene data show CDR1 as SGHDT and CDR2 as YYEEEE. The germline V and J ends were trimmed by 0 bases and 4 bases, with 13 bases remaining between them.